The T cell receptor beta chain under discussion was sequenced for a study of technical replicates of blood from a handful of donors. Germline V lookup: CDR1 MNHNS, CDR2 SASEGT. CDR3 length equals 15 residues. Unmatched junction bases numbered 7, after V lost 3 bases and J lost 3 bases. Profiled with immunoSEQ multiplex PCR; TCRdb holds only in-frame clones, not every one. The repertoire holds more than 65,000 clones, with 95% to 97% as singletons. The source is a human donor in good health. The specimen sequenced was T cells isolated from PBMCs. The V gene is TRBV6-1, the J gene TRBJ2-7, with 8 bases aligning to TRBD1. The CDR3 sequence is CASSELDRESYEQYF. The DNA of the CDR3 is TGTGCCAGCAGTGAGCTGGACAGGGAAAGCTACGAGCAGTACTTC.